Following are 10 T cell receptor beta chains from one sample sequenced in a study of blood T cell repertoires in COVID-19. Only in-frame clones appear in the TCRdb table, and some are missing; sequencing was by immunoSEQ multiplex PCR. The sample shows 150,000 to 200,000 clones, about 82% of them seen only once. Sequencing used PBMCs or T cells enriched from blood (not recorded which). Receptors were obtained from a woman aged 25 to 45 who had recovered from COVID-19.

V gene TRBV7-8 combines with J gene TRBJ2-5; D is perhaps TRBD2 (5 bases). Germline-derived CDR1 and CDR2 are SGHVS and FQNEAQ. This CDR3 contains 15 residues. V lost 6 bases and J lost 1, with 15 bases in between. CDR3 sequence: CASRGELGPQETQYF. Written as DNA, the CDR3 is TGTGCCAGCAGGGGAGAGCTCGGGCCCCAAGAGACCCAGTACTTC. Supplemented by reference TRBV7-8 and TRBJ2-5, the full variable domain reads GAGVSQSPRYKVAKRGQDVALRCDPISGHVSLFWYQQALGQGPEFLTYFQNEAQLDKSGLPSDRFFAERPEGSVSTLKIQRTQQEDSAVYLCASRGELGPQETQYFGPGTRLLVL.

This clone was counted at least ten times. This chain links TRBV7-8 with TRBJ1-5, with D unclear. V lost 4 bases and J lost 7, with 14 bases in between. The CDR3 has 14 residues. The germline gives CDR1 SGHVS, CDR2 FQNEAQ. The CDR3, as DNA: TGTGCCAGCAGCTATGAGGGAGGTTCCCAGCCCCAGCATTTT. Amino acid sequence: CASSYEGGSQPQHF.

This chain uses TRBV5-4 with TRBJ2-2, with 16 bases lining up with TRBD2. This CDR3 comprises 18 residues. Trimming cost V 3 bases and J 4 bases; bases outside gene matches: 6. Germline V CDR1 and CDR2: SGHNT, YYREEE (reference sequence). CDR3 in amino acids: CASSSGLAGGPRTGELFF. The DNA for the CDR3 is TGTGCCAGCAGCTCGGGACTAGCGGGAGGGCCGCGCACCGGGGAGCTGTTTTTT.

The chain has TRBV4-1 and TRBJ1-4; TRBD1 might be the D (6 bases). The CDR3 runs 17 residues. Trimming removed 0 bases from V and 4 bases from J, with 15 bases in between. Germline-derived CDR1 and CDR2 are MGHRA and YSYEKL. The CDR3: CASSQEKAWTVNEKLFF. The CDR3 DNA sequence: TGCGCCAGCAGCCAAGAAAAAGCTTGGACAGTTAATGAAAAACTGTTTTTT.

This clone was observed once. This sequence joins TRBV13 and TRBJ2-5; 8 bases are shared with TRBD1. This CDR3 spans 15 amino acids. The V gene's germline CDR1 is PRHDT and CDR2 FYEKMQ (reference sequence). V was pared by 4 bases and J by 1 base, with 5 bases of the junction left unmatched. The CDR3, as DNA: TGTGCCAGCAGCTCTCCAACAGGGGGCCAAGAGACCCAGTACTTC. Protein: CASSSPTGGQETQYF.

The chain employs TRBV7-9 and TRBJ2-1; 8 bases are a match to TRBD2. The ends lost 5 bases at V and 5 bases at J; junction bases unmatched: 11. Per the germline V gene, CDR1 is SEHNR and CDR2 is FQNEAQ (reference sequence). The CDR3 extends over 16 amino acids. The CDR3 spells CASSPKEGGRNNEQFF. The DNA for the CDR3 is TGTGCCAGCAGCCCCAAGGAGGGCGGGAGGAACAATGAGCAGTTCTTC.

This clone has a single count. The chain links TRBV6-5 to TRBJ2-2; D unclear. The CDR3 has 14 residues. Trimming took off 6 bases at V and 3 bases at J, with 11 bases between the two ends. Germline V CDR1 and CDR2: MNHEY, SVGAGI. DNA of the CDR3: TGTGCCAGCAGCCCCAGACTGGACACCGGGGAGCTGTTTTTT. Translated: CASSPRLDTGELFF.

The J gene is TRBJ2-1, the V gene TRBV29-1; D may be TRBD2 (6 bases). The CDR3 has 14 residues. Germline CDR1 reads SQVTM; CDR2 reads ANQGSEA. Trimming left V 6 bases short and J 4 bases short, with 16 bases between. In DNA, the CDR3 is TGCAGCGTGAAAGATCGGGGGTTTTACAATGAGCAGTTCTTC. It specifies CSVKDRGFYNEQFF.

The chain is built from TRBV19 and TRBJ1-6, with a tentative D call TRBD1 (6 bases). The ends were cut back, 8 bases at V and 7 bases at J, with 12 bases in the middle. In germline, CDR1 is LNHDA, CDR2 SQIVND (reference sequence). The CDR3 covers 13 residues. The CDR3 DNA reads as TGTGCCAGTGCAGGGGAATGGAATTCACCCCTCCACTTT. Amino acids: CASAGEWNSPLHF.

CDR3 region: CASSQDISTGVNNSPLHF. The CDR3 DNA reads TGTGCCAGCAGCCAAGATATATCGACAGGGGTCAATAATTCACCCCTCCACTTT. V is TRBV4-2 and J is TRBJ1-6; TRBD1 matches at 8 bases. The CDR3 spans 18 residues. Trimming at V came to 0 bases and at J to 5 bases, leaving 9 bases not matched to a gene. Germline assignment: CDR1 LGHNA and CDR2 YNFKEQ.